The rows below give T cell receptor beta chains drawn from one sample of a study of blood T cell repertoires in COVID-19. Repertoires were generated with immunoSEQ multiplex PCR, while TCRdb's copy carries only in-frame clones and drops some. Found here are under 200,000 clones, under 90% of them singletons; the top ten hold around 6.9%. The sequenced sample was peripheral blood. These receptors originate from a man between 60 and 75 years old with acute or convalescent COVID-19. The CDR3 runs from the conserved cysteine through the conserved F or W. A D gene is named only where the DNA matches it firmly. Only part of the rows carry a size: once, few, many, or a class if the clone is expanded.

-	TRBV15	TRBJ2-1	TRBD1	TGTGCCACCAGCATAGGAGGGACAGGGATCTTCTACAATGAGCAGTTCTTC	CATSIGGTGIFYNEQFF
-	TRBV6-5	TRBJ1-2	-	TGTGCCAGCACCTCCCGCGCGGGGGGAGCCTATGGCTACACCTTC	CASTSRAGGAYGYTF
-	TRBV7-3	TRBJ2-2	-	TGTGCCAGCAGCCCTATAGCGGAGGGAACCGGGGAGCTGTTTTTT	CASSPIAEGTGELFF
-	TRBV25-1	TRBJ1-5	TRBD1	TGTGCCAGCAGTGCCGGGACAGGGGGAAATCAGCCCCAGCATTTT	CASSAGTGGNQPQHF
-	TRBV6-5	TRBJ2-1	TRBD2	TGTGCCAGCAGGCGGGGGGTCGAGCAGTTCTTC	CASRRGVEQFF
-	TRBV6-5	TRBJ2-5	TRBD1	TGTGCCAGCAGTTTCTCGACGGGACAGTCTCAAGAGACCCAGTACTTC	CASSFSTGQSQETQYF
-	TRBV29-1	TRBJ2-1	TRBD1	TGCAGCGTTGAGCGCCGGGGACAGGGCAATGAGCAGTTCTTC	CSVERRGQGNEQFF
-	TRBV7-3	TRBJ2-3	-	TGTGCCAGCAGCTTAGACGGGAGCACAGATACGCAGTATTTT	CASSLDGSTDTQYF
-	TRBV21-1	TRBJ2-5	-	TGTGCCAGCAGCAAAGTGGGGACAGGGCCTCAAGAGACCCAGTACTTC	CASSKVGTGPQETQYF
once	TRBV2	TRBJ2-1	TRBD2	TGTGCCAGCAGGAGGGGACTAGCGGGAGGGCGGAATGAGCAGTTCTTC	CASRRGLAGGRNEQFF
-	TRBV27	TRBJ2-1	TRBD1	TGTGCCAGCAGTTTATTTGTAGGGTTCGGGACAGGGGACGTCAATGAGCAGTTCTTC	CASSLFVGFGTGDVNEQFF
-	TRBV4-3	TRBJ2-1	TRBD2	TGCGCCAGCAGCCAAGATGGGAGCGGGGGGCCGTTCTTC	CASSQDGSGGPFF
many	TRBV27	TRBJ2-7	TRBD2	TGTGCCAGCAGTACGAGAAGCGGGAGTGACGAGCAGTACTTC	CASSTRSGSDEQYF
-	TRBV2	TRBJ2-7	-	TGTGCCAGCCGGGAGAGAGGGTTCGAGCAGTACTTC	CASRERGFEQYF
once	TRBV25-1	TRBJ1-1	-	TGTGCCAGCAGTGGACAACCGAACACTGAAGCTTTCTTT	CASSGQPNTEAFF
-	TRBV19	TRBJ1-2	TRBD1	TGTGCCAGTAAGAACAGGGGGCGTTGGGGCTACACCTTC	CASKNRGRWGYTF
-	TRBV7-3	TRBJ2-3	-	TGTGCCAGCAGCTTAACCGGACTTAGCACAGATACGCAGTATTTT	CASSLTGLSTDTQYF
-	TRBV2	TRBJ1-1	TRBD1	TGTGCCAGCCGGGACAGCTACACTGAAGCTTTCTTT	CASRDSYTEAFF
-	TRBV29-1	TRBJ1-1	TRBD1	TGCAGCGGGGGACAGGATGAAGCTTTCTTT	CSGGQDEAFF
-	TRBV11-3	TRBJ1-1	TRBD1	TGTGCCAGCAGCTTAGGGAGCGGACAGGGGGCTGGTGAAGCTTTCTTT	CASSLGSGQGAGEAFF
-	TRBV2	TRBJ1-6	-	TGTGCCAGCCAGGGGCAGACCTATAATTCACCCCTCCACTTT	CASQGQTYNSPLHF
-	TRBV11-2	TRBJ2-1	-	TGTGCCAGCAGTCGTCCCAGGGCGGTTGTCATTGGGTCCTACAATGAGCAGTTCTTC	CASSRPRAVVIGSYNEQFF
-	TRBV7-6	TRBJ2-5	-	TGTGCCAGCAGCTCCATAGAGACCCAGTACTTC	CASSSIETQYF
-	TRBV3-1/TRBV3-2	TRBJ1-5	TRBD1	TGTGCCAGCGCGGACAGGGGAGATCAGCCCCAGCATTTT	CASADRGDQPQHF
-	TRBV30	TRBJ2-7	TRBD2	TGTGCCTGGAATGTGGGGGGGGTATCCTACGAGCAGTACTTC	CAWNVGGVSYEQYF
-	TRBV6-1	TRBJ2-1	-	TGTGCCAGCAGTGAAGCGCCGGACTACGAGTGGGCCGACAATGAGCAGTTCTTC	CASSEAPDYEWADNEQFF
-	TRBV24-1	TRBJ1-4	TRBD1	TGTGCCACCAGTGACCGCCGACAGGGTAATGAAAAACTGTTTTTT	CATSDRRQGNEKLFF
-	TRBV11-2	TRBJ2-3	-	TGTGCCAGCAGCTTAGACAGGTCCCATACGCAGTATTTT	CASSLDRSHTQYF
few	TRBV7-3	TRBJ2-1	TRBD2	TGTGCCAGCAGCTTAAACTATCAGCGGGGTGAGCAGTTCTTC	CASSLNYQRGEQFF
-	TRBV24-1	TRBJ1-2	-	TGTGCCACCGTAACCCCGACGAGGGTGGCGGGGGACTATGGCTACACCTTC	CATVTPTRVAGDYGYTF
-	TRBV28	TRBJ2-1	TRBD2	TGTGCCAGCAGTTGGACTAGCGGGAGAGGAGGGGCCTACAATGAGCAGTTCTTC	CASSWTSGRGGAYNEQFF
few	TRBV5-1	TRBJ1-5	-	TGCGCCAGCAGCTTGGGCCCCGGAGGCAATCAGCCCCAGCATTTT	CASSLGPGGNQPQHF
once	TRBV10-2	TRBJ2-3	TRBD2	TGCGCCAGCAATCCTCCGGGACTAGCGGGGGAGACAGATACGCAGTATTTT	CASNPPGLAGETDTQYF
-	TRBV10-3	TRBJ2-1	TRBD2	TGTGCCATCAGTGAGTTTCCGGGAGGGCGAGAATGGGGTGAGCAGTTCTTC	CAISEFPGGREWGEQFF
once	TRBV24-1	TRBJ1-2	-	TGTGCCACCAGTTGGGGTAGCGGCTATGGCTACACCTTC	CATSWGSGYGYTF
-	TRBV29-1	TRBJ2-3	-	TGCAGCGTTGATATGGGGGCTCTGGATACGCAGTATTTT	CSVDMGALDTQYF
once	TRBV4-2	TRBJ1-4	-	TGTGCCAGCAGCCAAGAAGTCGGTGCAGGGGTTTCTGAAAAACTGTTTTTT	CASSQEVGAGVSEKLFF
-	TRBV5-1	TRBJ1-4	-	TGCGCCAGCAGCTTGGGTAGATGGGGGCGTGTCAGTGAAAAACTGTTTTTT	CASSLGRWGRVSEKLFF
-	TRBV9	TRBJ2-1	-	TGTGCCAGCAGCGTCTTCCTCTACAATGAGCAGTTCTTC	CASSVFLYNEQFF
-	TRBV7-6	TRBJ2-2	TRBD1	TGTGCCAGCAGCTTAGCGGACAGGGGCGGCACCGGGGAGCTGTTTTTT	CASSLADRGGTGELFF
once	TRBV6-5	TRBJ2-7	TRBD2	TGTGCCAGCAGTTCCCCTAGCGGGAGGGCGAGTGAGCAGTACTTC	CASSSPSGRASEQYF
-	TRBV19	TRBJ2-7	-	TGTGCCAGTAGTATTGGAGACTCCTACGAGCAGTACTTC	CASSIGDSYEQYF
-	TRBV2	TRBJ2-1	TRBD2	TGTGCCAGCAGTGTAAATAGCGGGAACCACAATGAGCAGTTCTTC	CASSVNSGNHNEQFF
-	TRBV18	TRBJ2-3	TRBD1	TGTGCCAGCTCACAAAACAGGGGGCGCGCAGATACGCAGTATTTT	CASSQNRGRADTQYF
-	TRBV6-4	TRBJ2-3	TRBD2	TGTGCCAGCAGTGAAGGACTAGCGGCAGATACGCAGTATTTT	CASSEGLAADTQYF
-	TRBV7-3	TRBJ2-1	TRBD2	TGTGCCAGCAGCTTAGTAGCGGGGAGCTCCTACAATGAGCAGTTCTTC	CASSLVAGSSYNEQFF